This T cell receptor (beta chain) appears in the sequencing data of a study of shared clonotypes between healthy human individuals. Germline V gene data show CDR1 as LNHDA and CDR2 as SQIVND (reference sequence). V lost 1 base to trimming and J lost 0 bases, with 7 bases between them. The CDR3 is 15 amino acids. The repertoire was sequenced with immunoSEQ multiplex PCR; TCRdb's copy has only in-frame clones and lacks some. The sample contains 2 million to 2.5 million clones, around 93% of which appear only once. The clonotype comes from a young man in good health. Some clones in this sample may be carry-over from other donors' samples. The genes are TRBV19 and TRBJ2-1; unclear D gene. Sequencing was done on a sample of naive CD4+ T cells from PBMCs. Subset denoted: CD45RA+ positively selected. The CDR3 coding sequence is TGTGCCAGTAGTATAGTGAGGAGCTCCTACAATGAGCAGTTCTTC. Protein: CASSIVRSSYNEQFF.